This entry is about one T cell receptor (beta chain). CDR1 GTSNPN and CDR2 SVGIG come from the germline V gene (reference sequence). This CDR3 is 12 amino acids long. V shed 2 bases and J shed 4 bases, with 9 bases lying between them. Through Arm-PCR of CDR3 regions and iRepertoire HTBI primers, TCR beta libraries were built. TCRdb ran MiXCR on the multiplex PCR reads and lists one entry per CDR3 protein. The table includes more than 300,000 distinct CDR3 sequences, roughly 20% detected once. The data stem from a study of regulatory T cells in long-lasting Graves disease. Study background: Over 5 years on antithyroid drugs plus positive TSH receptor antibodies marked Graves' disease as persistent.

Time point: persistent/refractory GD, antithyroid drugs over 5 years with positive TRAb. Construction of the TCR library relied on RNA isolated from PBMCs. V and J are TRBV30 and TRBJ2-7; D gene uncertain. The receptor was derived from a woman between 40 and 55 years old with Graves disease. The sequencing used peripheral blood mononuclear cells (PBMCs), collected when the disease was refractory, from a patient treated with antithyroid drugs. CDR3 loop: CAWSQRKYEQYF. In DNA form, the CDR3 reads TGTGCCTGGAGTCAGAGAAAGTACGAGCAGTACTTC.